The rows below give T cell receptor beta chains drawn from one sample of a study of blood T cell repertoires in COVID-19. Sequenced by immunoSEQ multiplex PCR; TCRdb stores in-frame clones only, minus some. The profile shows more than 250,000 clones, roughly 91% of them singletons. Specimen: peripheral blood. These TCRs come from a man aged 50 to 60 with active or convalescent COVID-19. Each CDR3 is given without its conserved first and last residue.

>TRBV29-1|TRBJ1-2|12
SVEEPRTGFGYT
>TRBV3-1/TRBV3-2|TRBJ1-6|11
ASSQPGYSPLH
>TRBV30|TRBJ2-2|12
AWARTGNTGELF
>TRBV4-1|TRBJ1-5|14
ASSQEGGQGNQPQH
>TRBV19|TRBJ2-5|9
ASSQGETQY
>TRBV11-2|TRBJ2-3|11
ASSLEGGDTQY
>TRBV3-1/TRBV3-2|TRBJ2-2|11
ASENLNTGELF
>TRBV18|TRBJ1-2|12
ASSPFGTDYGYT
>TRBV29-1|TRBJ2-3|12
SVAAGAVKDTQY
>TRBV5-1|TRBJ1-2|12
ASSSLGDNYGYT
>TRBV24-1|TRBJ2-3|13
ATSDLNGPTDTQY
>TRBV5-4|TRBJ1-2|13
ASSPGTGPNYGYT
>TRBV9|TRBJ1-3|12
ASSTTDRGNTIY
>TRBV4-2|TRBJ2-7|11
ASSQRSGDEQY
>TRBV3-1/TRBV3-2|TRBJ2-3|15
ASSPAVAGGSTDTQY
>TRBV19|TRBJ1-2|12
ASTTVGGMDGYT
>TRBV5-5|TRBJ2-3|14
ASSRREGSRTDTQY
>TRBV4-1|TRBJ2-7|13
ASSQQGQGAGEQY
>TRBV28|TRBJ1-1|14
ASSLGGGRVNTEAF
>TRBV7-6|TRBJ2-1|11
ASSLVRFNEQF
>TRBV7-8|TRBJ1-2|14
ASSLSRAGPNYGYT
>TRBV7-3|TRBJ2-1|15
ASSPSPLAGGANEQF
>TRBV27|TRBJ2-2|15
ASSLLAGALNTGELF
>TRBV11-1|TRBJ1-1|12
ASSSSTGNTEAF
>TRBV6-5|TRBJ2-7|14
ASSYGGTASSYEQY
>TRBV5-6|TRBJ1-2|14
ASSLEAGRENYGYT
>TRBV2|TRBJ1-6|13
ASLKSTGGASPLH
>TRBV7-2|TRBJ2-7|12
ASSLNRGSYEQY
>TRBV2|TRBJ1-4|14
ASSQSGQVLNEKLF
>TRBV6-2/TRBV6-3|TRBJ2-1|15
ASSYSRGREFYNEQF
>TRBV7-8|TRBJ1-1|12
ASSLGRGNTEAF
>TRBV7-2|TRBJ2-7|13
ASSQTGTGVHEQY
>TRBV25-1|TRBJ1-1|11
ASKRQTNTEAF
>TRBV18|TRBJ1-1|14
ASSRESGRLNTEAF
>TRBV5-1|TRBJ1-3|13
ASSLTGTGGNTIY
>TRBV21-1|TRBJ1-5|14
ASPFLTGVHNQPQH
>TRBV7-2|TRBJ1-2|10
ASTLQVGGYT
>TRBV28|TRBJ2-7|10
ATTSGRDEQY
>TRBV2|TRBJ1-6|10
ASRQGNSPLH
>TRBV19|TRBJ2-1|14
ASSIGGGPYYNEQF
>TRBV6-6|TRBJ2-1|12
ASSPTGTYNEQF
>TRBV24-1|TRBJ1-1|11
ATTSDRNTEAF
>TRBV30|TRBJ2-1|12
AWRGLAGYNEQF
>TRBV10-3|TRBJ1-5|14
AISENEGGGHQPQH
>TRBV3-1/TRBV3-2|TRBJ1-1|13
ASSPHDRGGTEAF
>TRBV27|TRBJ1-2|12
ASRYRDGVGGYT